This entry concerns a single T cell receptor (beta chain). The antigen remains undetermined. Deep-resolution sequencing targeted 150,000 to 200,000 T cell genomes in pre-culture CD4+ samples. Clones were read by immunoSEQ multiplex PCR, and TCRdb kept only the in-frame ones, dropping some. The sample contains roughly 110,000 clones, 90% to 95% of which appear only once. This specimen comes from a study of T cell repertoires and HLA-DP antigens. Overall study: Transduced HeLa cells presented HLA-DP to CD4+ T cells. Versus self, one alloantigen differed at one groove amino acid, the other at some eleven. DNA input averaged about 220 ng in sorted CD137+CD4+ and roughly 1,100 ng in pre-culture CD4+.

The V gene's germline CDR1 is SGHAT and CDR2 FQDESV (reference sequence). The ends were cut back, 1 base at V and 3 bases at J, with 4 bases in the middle. The CDR3 covers 12 residues. Input material: CD4+ T cells from PBMCs. The chain couples TRBV11-1 to TRBJ2-7; no definite D call. The clonotype was recovered from a woman between 18 and 30 years old in good health and CMV-seronegative. The CDR3 nucleotides read TGTGCCAGCAGCTTAGAGGGCTACGAGCAGTACTTC. This translates into CASSLEGYEQYF.